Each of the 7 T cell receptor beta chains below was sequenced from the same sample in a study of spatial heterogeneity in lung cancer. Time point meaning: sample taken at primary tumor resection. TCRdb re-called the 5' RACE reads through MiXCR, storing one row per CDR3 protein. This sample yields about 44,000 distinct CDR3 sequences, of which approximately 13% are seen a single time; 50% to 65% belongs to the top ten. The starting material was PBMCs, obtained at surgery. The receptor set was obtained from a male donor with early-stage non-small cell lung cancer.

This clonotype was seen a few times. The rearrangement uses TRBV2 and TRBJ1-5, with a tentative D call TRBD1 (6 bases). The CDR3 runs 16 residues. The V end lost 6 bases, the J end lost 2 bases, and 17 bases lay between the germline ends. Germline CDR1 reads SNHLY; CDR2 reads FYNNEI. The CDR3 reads CASRILTGIGNQPQHF. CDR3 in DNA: TGTGCCAGCAGGATACTAACAGGGATCGGCAATCAGCCCCAGCATTTT. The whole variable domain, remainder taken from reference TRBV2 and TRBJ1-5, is EPEVTQTPSHQVTQMGQEVILRCVPISNHLYFYWYRQILGQKVEFLVSFYNNEISEKSEIFDDQFSVERPDGSNFTLKIRSTKLEDSAMYFCASRILTGIGNQPQHFGDGTRLSIL.

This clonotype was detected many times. This CDR3 reads CASSLGLQSSYEQYF. CDR3 DNA: TGCGCCAGCAGCTTGGGTCTCCAGAGCTCCTACGAGCAGTACTTC. V and J are TRBV5-1 and TRBJ2-7; D unclear. Germline V gene lookup returns CDR1 SGHRS and CDR2 YFSETQ. CDR3 length: 15 residues. V shed 0 bases and J shed 0 bases, with 10 bases lying between them.

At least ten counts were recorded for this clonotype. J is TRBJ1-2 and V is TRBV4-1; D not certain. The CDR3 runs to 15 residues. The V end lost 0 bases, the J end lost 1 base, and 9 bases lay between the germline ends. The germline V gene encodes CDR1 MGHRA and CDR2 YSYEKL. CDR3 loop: CASSQEAAINYGYTF. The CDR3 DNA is TGCGCCAGCAGCCAAGAGGCAGCAATTAACTATGGCTACACCTTC.

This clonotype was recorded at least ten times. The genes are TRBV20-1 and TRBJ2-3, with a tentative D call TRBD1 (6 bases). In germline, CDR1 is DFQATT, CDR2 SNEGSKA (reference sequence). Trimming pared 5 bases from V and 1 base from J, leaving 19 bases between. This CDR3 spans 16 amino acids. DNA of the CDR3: TGCAGTGCTTATACCCGGGGCAGGGGAGGCACAGATACGCAGTATTTT. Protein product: CSAYTRGRGGTDTQYF.

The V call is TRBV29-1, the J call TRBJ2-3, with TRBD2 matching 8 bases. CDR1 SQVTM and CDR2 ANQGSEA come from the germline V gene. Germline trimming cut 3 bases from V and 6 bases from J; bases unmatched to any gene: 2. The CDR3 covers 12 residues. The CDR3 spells CSVDSGGDTQYF. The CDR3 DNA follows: TGCAGCGTTGACTCGGGAGGGGATACGCAGTATTTT.

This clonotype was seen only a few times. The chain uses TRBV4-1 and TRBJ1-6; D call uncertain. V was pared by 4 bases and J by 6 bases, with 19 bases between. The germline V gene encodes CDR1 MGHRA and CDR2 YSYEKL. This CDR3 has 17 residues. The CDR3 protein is CASSPLGHSPINSPLHF. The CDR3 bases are TGCGCCAGCAGCCCCCTAGGTCATAGCCCCATTAATTCACCCCTCCACTTT.

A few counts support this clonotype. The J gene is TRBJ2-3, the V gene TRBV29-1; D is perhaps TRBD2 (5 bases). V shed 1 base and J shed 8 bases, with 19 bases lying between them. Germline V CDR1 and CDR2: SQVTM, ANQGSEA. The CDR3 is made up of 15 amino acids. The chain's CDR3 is CSVEGLAQEGGTQYF. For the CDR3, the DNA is TGCAGCGTTGAAGGTCTAGCTCAAGAGGGTGGTACGCAGTATTTT.